The clone carrying this TCR beta chain has ten or more counts. The CDR3 length is 13 residues. Trimming pared 6 bases from V and 8 bases from J, leaving 16 bases between. Germline V CDR1 and CDR2: MNHNS, SASEGT. The source of the sample is a study of patients and donors after allogeneic stem cell transplantation. TCRdb independently ran MiXCR on the RT-PCR reads; one entry per CDR3 protein. The profile shows about a million distinct CDR3 sequences, 18% of them singletons. Sequencing was performed on blood, either unsorted or a sorted T cell fraction (not recorded which). The chain joins TRBV6-1 to TRBJ1-2, with D possibly TRBD1 on 6 matching bases. The clonotype was recovered from a human donor who was either an allogeneic HSCT recipient or a stem cell or donor lymphocyte infusion donor (not recorded which). It is not recorded whose cells these are; they may come from a transplant donor. CDR3 sequence (DNA): TGTGCCAGCAGAAGGGGGATGCGTGGCGGCTACACCTTC. Translating gives CASRRGMRGGYTF.